This T cell receptor (beta chain) stems from a study of control samples from healthy donors and cancer patients. Using immunoSEQ multiplex PCR, the repertoire was profiled, and TCRdb retains in-frame clones only, with some absent. The table shows some 40,000 clones, with approximately 82% occurring only once. The V and J ends lost 5 bases and 4 bases respectively, with 12 bases between them. From germline, CDR1 is SGHAT and CDR2 FQDESV (reference sequence). The CDR3 has 14 amino acids. This sequence was found in a woman between 55 and 75 years old with lung cancer. The chain employs TRBV11-1 and TRBJ1-5; D might be TRBD1 (5 bases). The sample was PBMCs. The CDR3 here is CASSIGHTNQPQHF. The CDR3 nucleotides are TGTGCCAGCAGCATCGGACACACTAATCAGCCCCAGCATTTT.